This TCR beta chain came from a study of T cells in localized non-small cell lung cancer. General study results and limits: Uninvolved adjacent lung had higher T cell clonality than tumor and all other tissues. Analysis by sequencing included only one tumor region, so heterogeneity remains possible. Higher adjacent-lung clonality was associated with shorter survival.

Germline V gene data show CDR1 as MNHGY and CDR2 as SAAAGT. This CDR3 has 15 residues. Deletions cut 1 base from V and 0 bases from J, with 7 bases between. In each case, adjacent lung free of atypia was taken at least 2 cm from the tumor margin. Only in-frame clones appear in the TCRdb table, and some are missing; sequencing was by immunoSEQ multiplex PCR. In the table there are 4,000 or so clones, 31% of which are singletons. In its sample, this clone is medium-sized. What it recognizes is unknown. Sequenced here: normal lung tissue next to the tumor, sampled before any cancer treatment. This sequence originates from a male donor aged 60 or over with stage III lung adenocarcinoma. The chain has TRBV6-8 and TRBJ1-5; D possibly corresponds to TRBD1 (6 bases). The CDR3 bases are TGTGCCAGCAGTTACTTGGGGGCTAGCAATCAGCCCCAGCATTTT. Translating gives CASSYLGASNQPQHF.